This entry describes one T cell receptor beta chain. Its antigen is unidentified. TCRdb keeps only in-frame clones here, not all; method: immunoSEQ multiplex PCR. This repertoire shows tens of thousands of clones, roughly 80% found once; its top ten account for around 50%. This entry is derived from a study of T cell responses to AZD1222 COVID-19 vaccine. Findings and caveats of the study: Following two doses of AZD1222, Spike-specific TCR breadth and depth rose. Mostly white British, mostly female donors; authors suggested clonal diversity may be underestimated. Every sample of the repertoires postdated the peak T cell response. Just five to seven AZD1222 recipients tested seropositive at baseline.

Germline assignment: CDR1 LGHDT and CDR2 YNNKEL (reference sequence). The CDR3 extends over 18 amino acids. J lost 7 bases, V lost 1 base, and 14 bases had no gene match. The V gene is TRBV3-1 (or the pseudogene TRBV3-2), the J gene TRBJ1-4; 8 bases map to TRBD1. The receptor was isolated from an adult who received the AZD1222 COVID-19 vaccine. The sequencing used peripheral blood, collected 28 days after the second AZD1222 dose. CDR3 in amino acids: CASSQGSQGARRGEKLFF. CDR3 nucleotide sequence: TGTGCCAGCAGCCAAGGTAGCCAGGGGGCGCGACGCGGTGAAAAACTGTTTTTT.